One sample yielded the 9 T cell receptor beta chains listed below, sequenced in a study of blood T cell repertoires in COVID-19. This table comes from immunoSEQ multiplex PCR, and its TCRdb copy is limited to in-frame clones, with some not included. The sample includes 150,000 or so clones, around nine tenths of them seen just once. Sample: peripheral blood. Receptor source: a man in his fifties or sixties with active or convalescent COVID-19.

The chain joins TRBV10-3 to TRBJ1-2; 8 bases are shared with TRBD1. The CDR3 runs 12 residues. Germline-derived CDR1 and CDR2 are ENHRY and SYGVKD. J was trimmed by 8 bases and V by 4 bases; bases with no gene match: 3. CDR3 bases: TGTGCCATCAGTGGGACAGGGTGGGGCTACACCTTC. It yields the protein CAISGTGWGYTF.

This chain uses TRBV30 with TRBJ2-3, with D unresolved. Between the trimmed V and J ends, which lost 4 bases and 4 bases, there was a span of 18 bases. CDR3 length: 15 residues. Germline-derived CDR1 and CDR2 are GTSNPN and SVGIG (reference sequence). The CDR3 region has the DNA TGTGCCTGGATGACGAGAACAGTTTTGGCAGATACGCAGTATTTT. Translated, it gives CAWMTRTVLADTQYF.

The chain couples TRBV10-3 to TRBJ2-5; 9 bases match TRBD2. CDR3 length: 15 residues. Unmatched junction bases numbered 7, after V lost 2 bases and J lost 6 bases. CDR1 is ENHRY, CDR2 SYGVKD, per germline. CDR3 sequence: CAISEVGTSWQTQYF. The CDR3 DNA reads TGTGCCATCAGTGAGGTCGGGACTAGCTGGCAGACCCAGTACTTC.

The genes are TRBV12-3 or TRBV12-4 and TRBJ1-1, with 9 bases lining up with TRBD1. The J segment lost 10 bases and the V segment lost 6 bases, leaving 6 bases of the junction unmatched. The CDR3 totals 12 residues. The CDR3 here is CASRHGTGIAFF. The CDR3 DNA reads as TGTGCCAGCAGACATGGGACAGGGATAGCTTTCTTT.

The chain uses TRBV10-2 and TRBJ1-1, with 9 bases fitting TRBD1. Per the germline V gene, CDR1 is WSHSY and CDR2 is SAAADI. This CDR3 region has 16 residues. The junction had 7 bases not matched to a gene; V was cut back by 4 bases and J by 1 base. DNA of the CDR3: TGCGCCAGCAGTGGAGCCCTGACAGGGGGGAACACTGAAGCTTTCTTT. It translates to CASSGALTGGNTEAFF.

The chain recombines TRBV6-6 with TRBJ1-1, with D perhaps matching TRBD1 (5 bases). Per the germline V gene, CDR1 is MNHNY and CDR2 is SVGAGI (reference sequence). The CDR3 runs 17 residues. The V gene lost 5 bases and the J gene lost 5 bases, with 24 bases spanning the gap. This CDR3 is CASSRQPKVRDLTEAFF. In nucleotides, the CDR3 is TGTGCCAGCAGTCGTCAGCCGAAGGTGAGGGACTTGACTGAAGCTTTCTTT.

The chain couples TRBV27 to TRBJ2-1; TRBD1 agrees at 8 bases. This CDR3 region has 15 residues. With 8 bases clipped from V and 4 bases from J, the junction kept 10 bases outside the gene matches. CDR1 MNHEY and CDR2 SMNVEV come from the germline V gene (reference sequence). CDR3 residues: CASGYRGVVYNEQFF. CDR3 DNA sequence: TGTGCCAGCGGGTACAGGGGGGTAGTGTACAATGAGCAGTTCTTC.

CDR3 region: CASSLEGQGPDYGYTF. The CDR3, as DNA: TGTGCCAGCAGTTTAGAGGGACAGGGCCCTGACTATGGCTACACCTTC. V usage is TRBV27 and J usage is TRBJ1-2; 9 positions match TRBD1. Per the germline V gene, CDR1 is MNHEY and CDR2 is SMNVEV (reference sequence). Losses at the gene ends were 2 bases for V and 3 bases for J; bases not matched to a gene: 7. This CDR3 has 16 amino acids.

The V call is TRBV5-1, the J call TRBJ2-1; D is unclear. Germline-derived CDR1 and CDR2 are SGHRS and YFSETQ. The CDR3 length is 15 residues. Trimming removed 0 bases from V and 6 bases from J, with 13 bases in between. CDR3: CASSLGAGSLNEQFF. The CDR3 DNA reads as TGCGCCAGCAGCTTGGGGGCAGGATCCCTCAATGAGCAGTTCTTC.